A selection of T cell receptor beta chains follows, all from one sample in a study of T-cell memory formation after mild COVID-19. TCRdb itself ran the 5' RACE reads through MiXCR, one entry per CDR3 protein. The sample yields about 49,000 distinct CDR3 sequences, roughly 7% seen once. Sample: PBMCs or a T cell subset sorted from them (not recorded which). The source is a man aged 18 to 30 who had mild COVID-19 (a few samples of this study predate the infection). Cell type and time point are not known. CDR3s include the opening cysteine and the closing phenylalanine or tryptophan. Fields, in order: D gene, J gene, V gene, clone size, CDR3 DNA, CDR3 protein. The D gene is left open where the match is weak. Clone size, where shown, is once, few, many, or a class for clones that have expanded.

D: NA; J: TRBJ2-3; V: TRBV6-6; size: many; DNA: TGTGCCAGCAGTTACTCGAAGGCTGATACGCAGTATTTT; CDR3: CASSYSKADTQYF
D: NA; J: TRBJ1-2; V: TRBV5-5; size: few; DNA: TGTGCCAGCAGCTTGTCCGGACTAACTGGCTACACCTTC; CDR3: CASSLSGLTGYTF
D: NA; J: TRBJ1-2; V: TRBV4-3; size: NA; DNA: TGCGCCAGCAGCCAAGATCTCCCGTCCGGTGGCTACACCTTC; CDR3: CASSQDLPSGGYTF
D: NA; J: TRBJ2-5; V: TRBV7-2; size: NA; DNA: TGTGCCAGCAGCTCACCTCGGACTAAAGAGACCCAGTACTTC; CDR3: CASSSPRTKETQYF
D: NA; J: TRBJ2-2; V: TRBV3-1; size: many; DNA: TGTGCCAGCAGCTTTACTCACACCGGGGAGCTGTTTTTT; CDR3: CASSFTHTGELFF
D: NA; J: TRBJ2-1; V: TRBV20-1; size: many; DNA: TGCAGTGCTAGCGGGGAGGCCTACAATGAGCAGTTCTTC; CDR3: CSASGEAYNEQFF
D: NA; J: TRBJ2-5; V: TRBV4-1; size: few; DNA: TGCGCCAGCAGCCAAGGGAACGGGGCAGAGACCCAGTACTTC; CDR3: CASSQGNGAETQYF
D: TRBD1; J: TRBJ2-1; V: TRBV9; size: few; DNA: TGTGCCAGCAGCCGATCAAACAGGGGCACCTACAATGAGCAGTTCTTC; CDR3: CASSRSNRGTYNEQFF
D: NA; J: TRBJ2-1; V: TRBV29-1; size: many; DNA: TGCAGCGTTGATCCGAATCGATACAATGAGCAGTTCTTC; CDR3: CSVDPNRYNEQFF
D: TRBD2; J: TRBJ2-1; V: TRBV6-5; size: many; DNA: TGTGCCAGCAGTTACAGGGCTAGCGGGGGGGCAAGGCAGTTCTTC; CDR3: CASSYRASGGARQFF
D: NA; J: TRBJ1-5; V: TRBV20-1; size: NA; DNA: TGCAGTGCTAGAGGGAGTCATCAGCCCCAGCATTTT; CDR3: CSARGSHQPQHF
D: TRBD1; J: TRBJ2-3; V: TRBV2; size: NA; DNA: TGTGCCAGCGTCTGGGACAGGGGTACAGATACGCAGTATTTT; CDR3: CASVWDRGTDTQYF
D: TRBD2; J: TRBJ2-3; V: TRBV5-1; size: many; DNA: TGCGCCAGCAGCCTGGTGTTCGGGGGGGCACAAACGCAGTATTTT; CDR3: CASSLVFGGAQTQYF
D: NA; J: TRBJ2-3; V: TRBV25-1; size: many; DNA: TGTGCCAGCAGCCGAGGGGGTTTGACAGATACGCAGTATTTT; CDR3: CASSRGGLTDTQYF
D: NA; J: TRBJ2-3; V: TRBV2; size: many; DNA: TGTGCCAGCAGTCAAAGGGCAGGGGTATTCGCAGATACGCAGTATTTT; CDR3: CASSQRAGVFADTQYF
D: NA; J: TRBJ2-5; V: TRBV15; size: few; DNA: TGTGCCACCAGCAGAGGGGAAAGGGTCCAAGAGACCCAGTACTTC; CDR3: CATSRGERVQETQYF
D: TRBD1; J: TRBJ2-3; V: TRBV4-3; size: many; DNA: TGCGCCAGCAGCCAACGAGGGGGCGGAGATACGCAGTATTTT; CDR3: CASSQRGGGDTQYF
D: TRBD2; J: TRBJ2-3; V: TRBV7-2; size: few; DNA: TGTGCCAGCAGCTTAGCCCCCGGGGGGGGGACGGCGCAGTATTTT; CDR3: CASSLAPGGGTAQYF
D: NA; J: TRBJ2-7; V: TRBV9; size: many; DNA: TGTGCCAGCAGCCTCGATTCATGGGGGACCGAGCAGTACTTC; CDR3: CASSLDSWGTEQYF
D: NA; J: TRBJ1-1; V: TRBV5-1; size: few; DNA: TGCGCCAGCAGCATACAGGGCTATCGCACTGAAGCTTTCTTT; CDR3: CASSIQGYRTEAFF
D: TRBD2; J: TRBJ2-1; V: TRBV2; size: NA; DNA: TGTGCCAGCAGTGAAACTAGCGGGCTCTACAATGAGCAGTTCTTC; CDR3: CASSETSGLYNEQFF
D: TRBD1; J: TRBJ1-6; V: TRBV20-1; size: NA; DNA: TGCAGTGCTAGAGCCGGGGGACAGGGGTTTAATTCACCCCTCCACTTT; CDR3: CSARAGGQGFNSPLHF
D: TRBD1; J: TRBJ2-1; V: TRBV7-3; size: many; DNA: TGTGCCAGCAGCCCCCCGGGACAGGGGGCTGGGGGGGAGCAGTTCTTC; CDR3: CASSPPGQGAGGEQFF
D: TRBD2; J: TRBJ2-3; V: TRBV9; size: few; DNA: TGTGCCAGCAGCTCCAGCCGACTAGCGGGGGCAGTCACAGATACGCAGTATTTT; CDR3: CASSSSRLAGAVTDTQYF
D: NA; J: TRBJ2-5; V: TRBV5-1; size: many; DNA: TGCGCCAGCAGCCCGACCAGTCGCACCCAAGAGACCCAGTACTTC; CDR3: CASSPTSRTQETQYF
D: TRBD1; J: TRBJ2-7; V: TRBV19; size: few; DNA: TGTGCCAGTAGCAACAGGGGCGGATACGAGCAGTACTTC; CDR3: CASSNRGGYEQYF
D: NA; J: TRBJ2-3; V: TRBV5-1; size: NA; DNA: TGCGCCAGCAGCTTGTGGGCAGGGGGGTCAGATACGCAGTATTTT; CDR3: CASSLWAGGSDTQYF
D: TRBD1; J: TRBJ1-1; V: TRBV7-2; size: few; DNA: TGTGCCAGCAGCTTCGGACAGGGCACTGAAGCTTTCTTT; CDR3: CASSFGQGTEAFF
D: NA; J: TRBJ1-5; V: TRBV12-3/TRBV12-4; size: many; DNA: TGTGCCAGCAGTTTAGCAAACGGGACACCCCAGCATTTT; CDR3: CASSLANGTPQHF
D: TRBD1; J: TRBJ2-1; V: TRBV12-3/TRBV12-4; size: medium-sized; DNA: TGTGCCAGCAGTTCTGGACAGGGGGCGAATGAGCAGTTCTTC; CDR3: CASSSGQGANEQFF
D: NA; J: TRBJ1-2; V: TRBV2; size: few; DNA: TGTGCCAGCAGTGAAGAGGGGGGCTACTATGGCTACACCTTC; CDR3: CASSEEGGYYGYTF
D: TRBD1; J: TRBJ1-2; V: TRBV12-3/TRBV12-4; size: few; DNA: TGTGCCAGCAAAAAGACCCGGGACAGCAGCTATGGCTACACCTTC; CDR3: CASKKTRDSSYGYTF
D: NA; J: TRBJ1-5; V: TRBV2; size: NA; DNA: TGTGCCAGCAGCCCAGACAGGTATCAGCCCCAGCATTTT; CDR3: CASSPDRYQPQHF
D: TRBD1; J: TRBJ2-5; V: TRBV12-3/TRBV12-4; size: many; DNA: TGTGCCAGCAGTTTAGGGGACAGCCAAGAGACCCAGTACTTC; CDR3: CASSLGDSQETQYF
D: TRBD1; J: TRBJ2-5; V: TRBV18; size: NA; DNA: TGTGCCAGCTCAGCAACCGGGACAGGGGTTTTTCGAGAGACCCAGTACTTC; CDR3: CASSATGTGVFRETQYF
D: TRBD2; J: TRBJ2-1; V: TRBV2; size: NA; DNA: TGTGCCAGCAGTGAATGGGGCCCAGCGGGGGCCTACTACAATGAGCAGTTCTTC; CDR3: CASSEWGPAGAYYNEQFF
D: NA; J: TRBJ2-1; V: TRBV11-2; size: many; DNA: TGTGCCAGCAGCTTCCGGACTAGGGGGGATGAGCAGTTCTTC; CDR3: CASSFRTRGDEQFF
D: NA; J: TRBJ2-5; V: TRBV20-1; size: many; DNA: TGCAGTGCTACAGGCCAAGGGGAGACCCAGTACTTC; CDR3: CSATGQGETQYF
D: NA; J: TRBJ1-5; V: TRBV7-2; size: few; DNA: TGTGCCAGCAGCTTAGAAGCCGGGAATAGCAATCAGCCCCAGCATTTT; CDR3: CASSLEAGNSNQPQHF
D: NA; J: TRBJ1-3; V: TRBV7-2; size: NA; DNA: TGTGCCAGCAGCCTGACAGTTATTGCTGGAAACACCATATATTTT; CDR3: CASSLTVIAGNTIYF
D: NA; J: TRBJ2-3; V: TRBV5-1; size: many; DNA: TGCGCCAGCTTCCCGGGGGGCCTGGGAGATACGCAGTATTTT; CDR3: CASFPGGLGDTQYF
D: NA; J: TRBJ1-2; V: TRBV12-3/TRBV12-4; size: few; DNA: TGTGCCAGCAGTGAGAGAAACAGGGTTGTAAACGGCTACACCTTC; CDR3: CASSERNRVVNGYTF
D: TRBD1; J: TRBJ2-3; V: TRBV5-6; size: many; DNA: TGTGCCAGCAGCCAGGGTCAGGGGGTAGGATATACGCAGTATTTT; CDR3: CASSQGQGVGYTQYF
D: NA; J: TRBJ2-5; V: TRBV6-6; size: NA; DNA: TGTGCCAGCAGTTACGGGGGAGATCAAGAGACCCAGTACTTC; CDR3: CASSYGGDQETQYF
D: NA; J: TRBJ2-1; V: TRBV12-3/TRBV12-4; size: NA; DNA: TGTGCCAGCAGTCCTCCTGGGTCCTTGCCGGGCAATGAGCAGTTCTTC; CDR3: CASSPPGSLPGNEQFF
D: TRBD2; J: TRBJ2-2; V: TRBV7-8; size: NA; DNA: TGTGCCAGCAGCTTAGGGGAGGGACTTCGGAACACCGGGGAGCTGTTTTTT; CDR3: CASSLGEGLRNTGELFF
D: NA; J: TRBJ2-2; V: TRBV5-1; size: NA; DNA: TGCGCCAGCAGCGTATATGGCGGGGGCAGGACCGGGGAGCTGTTTTTT; CDR3: CASSVYGGGRTGELFF
D: NA; J: TRBJ2-2; V: TRBV28; size: NA; DNA: TGTGCCAGCAGTTTACCAGGCCTCACCGGGGAGCTGTTTTTT; CDR3: CASSLPGLTGELFF
D: NA; J: TRBJ2-2; V: TRBV7-3; size: many; DNA: TGTGCCAGCAGTGGGGACACCAACACCGGGGAGCTGTTTTTT; CDR3: CASSGDTNTGELFF
D: NA; J: TRBJ1-1; V: TRBV5-4; size: few; DNA: TGTGCCAGCAGCTTGGGCGGGGGCACTGAAGCTTTCTTT; CDR3: CASSLGGGTEAFF
D: TRBD1; J: TRBJ2-5; V: TRBV12-3/TRBV12-4; size: NA; DNA: TGTGCCAGCCGAGTCGACAGGGGGGAGACCCAGTACTTC; CDR3: CASRVDRGETQYF
D: NA; J: TRBJ2-3; V: TRBV29-1; size: many; DNA: TGCAGCGTTGGTTCAGATACGCAGTATTTT; CDR3: CSVGSDTQYF
D: NA; J: TRBJ2-3; V: TRBV18; size: many; DNA: TGTGCCAGCTCACCATTCCACCGCACAGATACGCAGTATTTT; CDR3: CASSPFHRTDTQYF
D: NA; J: TRBJ1-3; V: TRBV11-2; size: many; DNA: TGTGCCAGCAGCTTAACGACGGGTGGAAACACCATATATTTT; CDR3: CASSLTTGGNTIYF
D: TRBD1; J: TRBJ1-6; V: TRBV4-3; size: many; DNA: TGCGCCAGCAGCCAAGATAGACAGGGGAATTCACCCCTCCACTTT; CDR3: CASSQDRQGNSPLHF
D: NA; J: TRBJ1-1; V: TRBV6-1; size: few; DNA: TGTGCCAGCAGTGAAAGGGCGGGGAACACTGAAGCTTTCTTT; CDR3: CASSERAGNTEAFF